The rows below give T cell receptor beta chains drawn from one sample of a study of a mutant IDH1 vaccine in newly diagnosed glioma. Some clones are missing from TCRdb's copy, which holds only in-frame ones; the method was immunoSEQ multiplex PCR. The sample holds tens of thousands of clones, roughly 90% seen once. Their target antigens are unknown. The source material was PBMCs, sampled from a glioma patient whose treatment included an IDH1 peptide vaccine. These receptor sequences come from a woman aged 45-59 years with glioma. Both conserved end residues are part of each CDR3. The D gene is left open where the match is weak. The listing skips clone size in some rows; elsewhere it reads once, few, many or a size class.

J | V | size | D | DNA | CDR3
TRBJ1-2 | TRBV6-5 | NA | NA | TGTGCCAGCAGCCGACCAGGGAACCATGGCTACACCTTC | CASSRPGNHGYTF
TRBJ2-1 | TRBV5-3 | NA | TRBD1 | TGTGCCAGAAGCTTGAAGACAGGGTATTCCTACAATGAGCAGTTCTTC | CARSLKTGYSYNEQFF
TRBJ1-2 | TRBV28 | once | NA | TGTGCCAGCAGTTTACCGCAGGGTGGCTACACCTTC | CASSLPQGGYTF
TRBJ2-1 | TRBV18 | NA | NA | TGTGCCAGCTCACCAACACAGAATTACAATGAGCAGTTCTTC | CASSPTQNYNEQFF
TRBJ2-3 | TRBV18 | NA | NA | TGTGCCAGCTCACGGAGTCCTAGTCCCCCAGATACGCAGTATTTT | CASSRSPSPPDTQYF
TRBJ2-3 | TRBV5-1 | once | TRBD2 | TGCGCCAGCGTCGCTAGCGGGTCCAGCACAGATACGCAGTATTTT | CASVASGSSTDTQYF
TRBJ2-6 | TRBV19 | NA | NA | TGTGCCACCGGCAGCTCTGGGGCCAACGTCCTGACTTTC | CATGSSGANVLTF
TRBJ2-5 | TRBV7-9 | NA | NA | TGTGCCAGCAGCTTTACCACCTCTTTTTCAGTTGAGACCCAGTACTTC | CASSFTTSFSVETQYF
TRBJ2-1 | TRBV7-3 | NA | TRBD2 | TGTGCCAGCAGCTTAATCGGGACTAGCGACTCCTACAATGAGCAGTTCTTC | CASSLIGTSDSYNEQFF
TRBJ2-1 | TRBV4-1 | once | TRBD1 | TGCGCCAGCAGCCGTTCAGGGGGCACCTACAATGAGCAGTTCTTC | CASSRSGGTYNEQFF
TRBJ2-5 | TRBV9 | NA | TRBD2 | TGTGCCAGCAGCTCACTAGCGGGTTTGAGGGAGACCCAGTACTTC | CASSSLAGLRETQYF
TRBJ1-3 | TRBV23-1 | NA | NA | TGCGCCAGCAGTCACGCCCTCGGGGAGGCCTCTGGAAACACCATATATTTT | CASSHALGEASGNTIYF
TRBJ1-1 | TRBV10-1 | NA | TRBD1 | TGCGCCAGCAGCAGGGGGATGAACACTGAAGCTTTCTTT | CASSRGMNTEAFF
TRBJ2-3 | TRBV6-1 | NA | NA | TGTGCCAGCAGTGAACAGACAGATACGCAGTATTTT | CASSEQTDTQYF
TRBJ2-5 | TRBV21-1 | NA | NA | TGTGCCAGCAGCAAAGTCAGAAAAGAGACCCAGTACTTC | CASSKVRKETQYF
TRBJ2-3 | TRBV28 | NA | NA | TGTGCCAGCAGTCTCCCCACGGGGGGCACAGATACGCAGTATTTT | CASSLPTGGTDTQYF
TRBJ1-1 | TRBV5-5 | NA | NA | TGTGCCAGCAGCCTCGGGGCAGGGATTGGCAACACTGAAGCTTTCTTT | CASSLGAGIGNTEAFF
TRBJ1-1 | TRBV6-5 | once | NA | TGTGCCAGCAGTTACTGGGTGGACACTGAAGCTTTCTTT | CASSYWVDTEAFF
TRBJ2-7 | TRBV6-5 | NA | NA | TGTGCCAGCAGGAGTAGCTACGAGCAGTACTTC | CASRSSYEQYF
TRBJ1-4 | TRBV28 | NA | NA | TGTGCCAGCGTCCCAGGAAGTGCAACTAATGAAAAACTGTTTTTT | CASVPGSATNEKLFF
TRBJ1-2 | TRBV6-1 | NA | NA | TGTGCCAGCTCACAGTCCTATGGCTACACCTTC | CASSQSYGYTF
TRBJ2-1 | TRBV6-5 | NA | NA | TGTGCCAGCAGTTATATCCCGAGGTCGGGCGGTGAGCAGTTCTTC | CASSYIPRSGGEQFF
TRBJ2-1 | TRBV29-1 | NA | TRBD1 | TGCAGCGTTGAGGGACAGGGGGCATATGAGCAGTTCTTC | CSVEGQGAYEQFF
TRBJ2-2 | TRBV9 | NA | TRBD1 | TGTGCCAGCAGCGAGGGACAGGGGGCTCGAGCGTCCGGGGAGCTGTTTTTT | CASSEGQGARASGELFF
TRBJ1-1 | TRBV7-9 | NA | NA | TGTGCCAGCAGCAGACCGGGACCAGGAGGCCCTGAAGCTTTCTTT | CASSRPGPGGPEAFF
TRBJ2-3 | TRBV7-3 | NA | TRBD2 | TGTGCCAGCAGCCCTCTAGCGGGAGGGGGCACAGATACGCAGTATTTT | CASSPLAGGGTDTQYF
TRBJ2-7 | TRBV6-5 | few | NA | TGTGCCAGCAGTGAATTTGGTCCAGGGTACGAGCAGTACTTC | CASSEFGPGYEQYF
TRBJ2-3 | TRBV10-3 | NA | NA | TGTGCCATCAGTGGAGGGGGAGACAGGTCCACAGATACGCAGTATTTT | CAISGGGDRSTDTQYF
TRBJ2-1 | TRBV5-1 | NA | TRBD2 | TGCGCCAGCAGCTTACGGAAGATAGCATCGGGAGGCAATGAGCAGTTCTTC | CASSLRKIASGGNEQFF
TRBJ1-1 | TRBV18 | NA | TRBD1 | TGTGCCAGCTCACCACGTCAGGGGGACACTGAAGCTTTCTTT | CASSPRQGDTEAFF
TRBJ2-7 | TRBV16 | NA | NA | TGTGCCAGCAGCCAATCCGGACAGACCTACGAGCAGTACTTC | CASSQSGQTYEQYF
TRBJ2-7 | TRBV14 | NA | TRBD2 | TGTGCCAGCAGCCAACTTAGCGGGAGGTTCTACGAGCAGTACTTC | CASSQLSGRFYEQYF
TRBJ2-7 | TRBV20-1 | NA | NA | TGCAGTGCTAGAGCGCACGAGCAGTACTTC | CSARAHEQYF
TRBJ1-5 | TRBV13 | NA | TRBD1 | TGTGCCAGCAGCTCAGGGGGCAGCTATCAGCCCCAGCATTTT | CASSSGGSYQPQHF
TRBJ2-7 | TRBV28 | NA | NA | TGTGCCACCCGGGGCAGAGCCTACGAGCAGTACTTC | CATRGRAYEQYF
TRBJ2-7 | TRBV10-3 | NA | TRBD1 | TGTGCCATCAGTGAGACCGGGACAGGGGGAGTCCACGAGCAGTACTTC | CAISETGTGGVHEQYF
TRBJ1-4 | TRBV28 | few | NA | TGTGCCAGCAGTTTTGGTACAAATGAAAAACTGTTTTTT | CASSFGTNEKLFF
TRBJ2-7 | TRBV10-1 | NA | NA | TGCGCCAGCAGTGCTAGGGGGGCCTCCTACGAGCAGTACTTC | CASSARGASYEQYF
TRBJ1-1 | TRBV11-3 | NA | TRBD1 | TGTGCCAGCAGCTTGGGCCCGGGACAGGGGAACACTGAAGCTTTCTTT | CASSLGPGQGNTEAFF
TRBJ2-5 | TRBV2 | NA | NA | TGTGCCAGCAGTGAAGCGCTCAGCTTCCAAGAGACCCAGTACTTC | CASSEALSFQETQYF
TRBJ1-5 | TRBV27 | NA | NA | TGTGCCAGCAGTTTGGAGCAGGGAATCCAGCCCCAGCATTTT | CASSLEQGIQPQHF
TRBJ1-5 | TRBV10-3 | NA | NA | TGTGCCATCAGTGTGGGCAATTGGGATCAGCCCCAGCATTTT | CAISVGNWDQPQHF
TRBJ2-7 | TRBV28 | NA | NA | TGTGCCAGCAGAACTGGGACTGGGGCCTACGAGCAGTACTTC | CASRTGTGAYEQYF
TRBJ2-4 | TRBV5-1 | NA | TRBD1 | TGCGCCAGCAGCTTATGGGGGACAGGGCCCGACATTCAGTACTTC | CASSLWGTGPDIQYF
TRBJ2-4 | TRBV29-1 | NA | NA | TGCAGCGTTGCAGGCTCGGACATTCAGTACTTC | CSVAGSDIQYF
TRBJ2-5 | TRBV19 | NA | TRBD2 | TGTGCCAGTAGTAGTAGCGGGAGGGCTGGTGAGACCCAGTACTTC | CASSSSGRAGETQYF
TRBJ1-2 | TRBV15 | NA | NA | TGTGCCACCAGCCCGGGGGGGCGTGTCTATGGCTACACCTTC | CATSPGGRVYGYTF
TRBJ2-7 | TRBV27 | NA | NA | TGTGCCAGCAGCCTCAGTAGGCAGGGAGCCTACGAGCAGTACTTC | CASSLSRQGAYEQYF
TRBJ2-7 | TRBV7-9 | NA | NA | TGTGCCAGCAGCTCGCCGCCGGGGAGCTCCTACGAGCAGTACTTC | CASSSPPGSSYEQYF
TRBJ1-3 | TRBV7-9 | NA | NA | TGTGCCAGCAGCTTAGCCTCCGCGGGGGGTGGAAACACCATATATTTT | CASSLASAGGGNTIYF
TRBJ2-3 | TRBV6-5 | NA | NA | TGTGCCAGCAGCCCTGCTGCAGGGGCTCGCGATACGCAGTATTTT | CASSPAAGARDTQYF
TRBJ2-1 | TRBV7-9 | NA | TRBD1 | TGTGCCAGCAGACCTAAGGACAGGCTGGGGAATGAGCAGTTCTTC | CASRPKDRLGNEQFF
TRBJ2-3 | TRBV5-4 | NA | NA | TGTGCCAGTAAGGCGTGGGCTAGGGGCACAGATACGCAGTATTTT | CASKAWARGTDTQYF
TRBJ2-1 | TRBV9 | NA | NA | TGTGCCAGCAGCGTAGGAGGGGTAGCTGCCCTCAATGAGCAGTTCTTC | CASSVGGVAALNEQFF
TRBJ2-3 | TRBV7-3 | NA | NA | TGTGCCAGCAGCTCCTGGGGATCCGCCGCGGATACGCAGTATTTT | CASSSWGSAADTQYF
TRBJ2-1 | TRBV4-2 | few | TRBD2 | TGTGCCAGCAGCCAACGGGGACTAGCGGGCAATGAGCAGTTCTTC | CASSQRGLAGNEQFF
TRBJ2-5 | TRBV29-1 | NA | TRBD2 | TGCAGCGTTGGATTGGCTAGCGGGAACTCGCAGTACTTC | CSVGLASGNSQYF